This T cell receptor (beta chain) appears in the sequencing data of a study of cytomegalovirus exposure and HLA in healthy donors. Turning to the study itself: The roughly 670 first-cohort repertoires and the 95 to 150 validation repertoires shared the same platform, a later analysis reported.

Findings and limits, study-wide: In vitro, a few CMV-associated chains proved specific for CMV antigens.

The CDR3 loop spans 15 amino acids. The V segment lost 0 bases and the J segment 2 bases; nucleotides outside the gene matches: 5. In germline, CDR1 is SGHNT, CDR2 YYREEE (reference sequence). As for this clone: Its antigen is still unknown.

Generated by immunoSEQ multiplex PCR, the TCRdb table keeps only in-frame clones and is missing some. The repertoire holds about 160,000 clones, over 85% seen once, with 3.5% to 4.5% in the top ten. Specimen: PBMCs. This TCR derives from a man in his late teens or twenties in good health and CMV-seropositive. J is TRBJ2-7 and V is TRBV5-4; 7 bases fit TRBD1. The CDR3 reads CASSLAAGGTYEQYF. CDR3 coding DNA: TGTGCCAGCAGCTTGGCGGCAGGGGGAACCTACGAGCAGTACTTC.